This T cell receptor (beta chain) was captured in a study of memory CD4+ T cells and cytomegalovirus serostatus. In the study overall: Healthy Belgian adult donors included under ten CMV-positive and some 24 CMV-negative people.

Single viable CD3+CD4+CD8-CD45RO+ cells were sorted as the memory CD4+ T cells. Repertoires were generated with immunoSEQ multiplex PCR, while TCRdb's copy carries only in-frame clones and drops some. The table shows about 67,000 clones, with about 75% occurring only once. Specimen: memory CD4+ T cells from blood. This TCR came from an adult in good health and CMV-seropositive.

DNA of the CDR3: TGTGCCAGTAGTATCCAGGCTAGCGGGAGTGTCGCAGATACGCAGTATTTT. It encodes CASSIQASGSVADTQYF. V gene TRBV19 combines with J gene TRBJ2-3, with 10 bases aligning to TRBD2. The CDR3 is 17 residues long. V shed 3 bases and J 4 bases; nucleotides not matched to a gene: 10. The germline gives CDR1 LNHDA, CDR2 SQIVND (reference sequence). Based on the CDR3 plus reference TRBV19 and TRBJ2-3, the full variable domain is DGGITQSPKYLFRKEGQNVTLSCEQNLNHDAMYWYRQDPGQGLRLIYYSQIVNDFQKGDIAEGYSVSREKKESFPLTVTSAQKNPTAFYLCASSIQASGSVADTQYFGPGTRLTVL.